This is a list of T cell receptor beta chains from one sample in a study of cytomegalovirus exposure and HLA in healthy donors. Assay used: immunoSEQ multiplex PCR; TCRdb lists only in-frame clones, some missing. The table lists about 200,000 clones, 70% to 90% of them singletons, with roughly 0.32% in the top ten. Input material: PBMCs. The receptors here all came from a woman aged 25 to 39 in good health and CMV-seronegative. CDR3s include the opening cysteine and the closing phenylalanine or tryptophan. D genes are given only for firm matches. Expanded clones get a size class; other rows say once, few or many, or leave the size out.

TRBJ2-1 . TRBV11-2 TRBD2 CASSYLAGPVNSYNEQFF TGTGCCAGCAGCTATCTAGCGGGCCCTGTGAACTCCTACAATGAGCAGTTCTTC
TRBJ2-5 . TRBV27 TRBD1 CASRQGAVSQETQYF TGTGCCAGCAGACAGGGGGCGGTTAGTCAAGAGACCCAGTACTTC
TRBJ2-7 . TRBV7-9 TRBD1 CASSFTTGSSYEQYF TGTGCCAGCAGTTTTACGACAGGGAGCTCCTACGAGCAGTACTTC
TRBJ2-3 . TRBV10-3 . CAISGLPVADTQYF TGTGCCATCAGTGGGCTTCCAGTCGCAGATACGCAGTATTTT
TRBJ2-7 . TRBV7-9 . CASSSAGATLGYEQYF TGTGCCAGCAGCTCCGCGGGGGCGACACTGGGGTACGAGCAGTACTTC
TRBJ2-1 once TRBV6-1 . CASRSRFLVDNEQFF TGTGCCAGCAGAAGTAGATTTTTAGTGGACAATGAGCAGTTCTTC
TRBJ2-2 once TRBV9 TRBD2 CASSTRTSPGELFF TGTGCCAGCAGCACCAGGACTAGTCCCGGGGAGCTGTTTTTT
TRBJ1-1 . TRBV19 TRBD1 CASFRGTEAFF TGTGCCAGCTTCAGGGGGACTGAAGCTTTCTTT
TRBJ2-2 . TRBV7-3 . CASSFASAANTGELFF TGTGCCAGCAGCTTCGCCTCGGCGGCGAACACCGGGGAGCTGTTTTTT
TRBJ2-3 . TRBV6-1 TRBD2 CASSETSGTLDTQYF TGTGCCAGCAGCGAAACTAGCGGGACCCTTGATACGCAGTATTTT
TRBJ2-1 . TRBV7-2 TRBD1 CASSPSRTGGYNEQFF TGTGCCAGCAGCCCCAGTCGGACAGGCGGTTACAATGAGCAGTTCTTC
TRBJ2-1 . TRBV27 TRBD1 CASGVQGAINNEQFF TGTGCCAGCGGGGTACAGGGGGCGATAAACAATGAGCAGTTCTTC
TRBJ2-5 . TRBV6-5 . CASKAVGTQYF TGTGCCAGCAAGGCGGTCGGGACCCAGTACTTC
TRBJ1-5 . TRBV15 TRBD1 CATSTGTGYQPQHF TGTGCCACCAGCACGGGGACAGGGTACCAGCCCCAGCATTTT
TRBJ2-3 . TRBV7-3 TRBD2 CASSVGTSGTDTQYF TGTGCCAGCAGCGTCGGGACTAGCGGCACAGATACGCAGTATTTT
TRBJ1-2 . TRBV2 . CASSEAHTGLVGGYTF TGTGCCAGCAGTGAAGCGCACACAGGATTGGTGGGAGGCTACACCTTC
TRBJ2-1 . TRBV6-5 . CASSLSRRGHNEQFF TGTGCCAGCAGCCTCAGTCGGCGGGGACACAATGAGCAGTTCTTC
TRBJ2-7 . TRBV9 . CASSLGLSTYEQYF TGTGCCAGCAGTCTGGGACTGTCGACCTACGAGCAGTACTTC
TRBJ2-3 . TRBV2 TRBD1 CASNRQGASSTDTQYF TGTGCCAGCAACCGACAGGGGGCATCGAGCACAGATACGCAGTATTTT
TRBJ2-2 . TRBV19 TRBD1 CASSPRDRGGPGELFF TGTGCCAGTAGTCCCCGGGACAGGGGGGGCCCCGGGGAGCTGTTTTTT
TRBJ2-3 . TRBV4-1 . CASSQEGQPWDTQYF TGCGCCAGCAGCCAAGAAGGACAACCTTGGGATACGCAGTATTTT
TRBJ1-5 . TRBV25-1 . CASSKAGVGNQPQHF TGTGCCAGCAGCAAGGCAGGGGTGGGCAATCAGCCCCAGCATTTT
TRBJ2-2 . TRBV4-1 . CASSLRVLTGELFF TGCGCCAGCAGCCTCAGGGTATTGACCGGGGAGCTGTTTTTT
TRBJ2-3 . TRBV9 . CASSAAWPAEDTQYF TGTGCCAGCAGCGCCGCTTGGCCCGCGGAAGATACGCAGTATTTT
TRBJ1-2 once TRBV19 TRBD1 CASSIRAPQGTGYTF TGTGCCAGTAGTATCCGGGCGCCACAGGGGACAGGCTACACCTTC
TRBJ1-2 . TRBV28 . CASIPLQGLYGYTF TGTGCCAGCATTCCCCTACAGGGTCTCTATGGCTACACCTTC
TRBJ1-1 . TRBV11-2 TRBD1 CASIKDRGPGTEAFF TGTGCCAGCATTAAGGACAGGGGGCCGGGCACTGAAGCTTTCTTT
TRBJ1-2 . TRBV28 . CASSFLEHYGYTF TGTGCCAGCAGTTTTCTGGAGCACTATGGCTACACCTTC
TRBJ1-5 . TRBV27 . CASSLGGESRPQHF TGTGCCAGCAGTTTAGGAGGGGAGAGCAGGCCCCAGCATTTT
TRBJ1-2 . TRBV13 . CASSPPGSGYTF TGTGCCAGCAGCCCCCCAGGGTCCGGCTACACCTTC
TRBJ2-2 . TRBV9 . CASSVLGGTANTGELFF TGTGCCAGCAGCGTACTGGGGGGTACCGCGAACACCGGGGAGCTGTTTTTT
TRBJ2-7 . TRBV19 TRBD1 CASSIGQGLSYEQYF TGTGCCAGTAGTATAGGACAGGGATTATCCTACGAGCAGTACTTC
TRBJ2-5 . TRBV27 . CASSLGGARGRETQYF TGTGCCAGCAGTTTGGGGGGGGCGCGTGGCCGGGAGACCCAGTACTTC
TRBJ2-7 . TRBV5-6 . CASRSWGGAQKYF TGTGCCAGCAGGTCATGGGGGGGCGCCCAGAAGTACTTC
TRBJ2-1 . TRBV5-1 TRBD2 CASSLGLAGGLSSYNEQFF TGCGCCAGCAGCTTGGGACTAGCGGGAGGGTTAAGCTCCTACAATGAGCAGTTCTTC
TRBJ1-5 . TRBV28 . CASTKPGVGWQQPQHF TGTGCCAGCACTAAACCGGGGGTCGGGTGGCAACAGCCCCAGCATTTT
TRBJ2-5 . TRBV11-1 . CASSPRWGAGQETQYF TGTGCCAGCAGCCCACGTTGGGGAGCGGGCCAAGAGACCCAGTACTTC
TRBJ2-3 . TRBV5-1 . CASSLGDLVTDTQYF TGCGCCAGCAGCTTGGGAGACTTGGTCACAGATACGCAGTATTTT
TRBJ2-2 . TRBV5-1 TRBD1 CASRGQGSSGELFF TGCGCCAGCCGGGGACAGGGATCTTCCGGGGAGCTGTTTTTT
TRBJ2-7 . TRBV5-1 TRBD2 CASSQTSGIPYEQYF TGCGCCAGCAGCCAGACTAGCGGGATTCCCTACGAGCAGTACTTC